The clone carrying this T cell receptor beta chain appeared a few times. Its antigen is undetermined. A read error may produce the germline difference seen at one junction end. The CDR3 loop spans 14 amino acids. In germline, CDR1 is SGDLS, CDR2 YYNGEE. 13 Jbeta primers and 60 Vbeta primers were used for the PCR. Sequenced by immunoSEQ multiplex PCR; TCRdb stores in-frame clones only, minus some. The table lists roughly 110,000 clones, roughly four fifths of them singletons. This sample is part of a study of cytomegalovirus exposure and HLA in healthy donors. Whole-study context: There were 117 million unique TCR beta sequences, drawn from about 179 million T cells, in an earlier analysis. The study, taken as a whole, reports: Reported findings show TCR beta sequences accurately forecast HLA-A and HLA-B alleles in most subjects.

This TCR was sampled from a male donor in good health and CMV-seropositive. The sequencing sample was made of PBMCs. The chain uses TRBV9 and TRBJ1-5; a weak D match, TRBD1 (5 bases). The DNA of the CDR3 is TGTGCCAGCAGCGTCCAGCCGTTGGGGCAGCCCCAGAATTTT. This sequence encodes CASSVQPLGQPQNF.